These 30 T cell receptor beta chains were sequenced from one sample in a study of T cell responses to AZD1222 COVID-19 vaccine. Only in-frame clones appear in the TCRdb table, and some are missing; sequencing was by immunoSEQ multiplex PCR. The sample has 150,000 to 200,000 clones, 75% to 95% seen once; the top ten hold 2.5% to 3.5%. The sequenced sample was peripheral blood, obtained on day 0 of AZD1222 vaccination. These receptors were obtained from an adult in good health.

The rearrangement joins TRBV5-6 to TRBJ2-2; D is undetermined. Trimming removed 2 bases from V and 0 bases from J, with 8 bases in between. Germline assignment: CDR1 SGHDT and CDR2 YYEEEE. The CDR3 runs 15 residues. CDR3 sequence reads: CASSFSLANTGELFF. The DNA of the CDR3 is TGTGCCAGCAGCTTTTCCCTAGCGAACACCGGGGAGCTGTTTTTT.

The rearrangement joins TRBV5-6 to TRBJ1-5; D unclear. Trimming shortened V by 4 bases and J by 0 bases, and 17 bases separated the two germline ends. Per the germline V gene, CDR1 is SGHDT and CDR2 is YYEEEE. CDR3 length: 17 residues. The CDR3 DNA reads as TGTGCCAGCAGCGGCTGGGGTGGCGGGAATAGCAATCAGCCCCAGCATTTT. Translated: CASSGWGGGNSNQPQHF.

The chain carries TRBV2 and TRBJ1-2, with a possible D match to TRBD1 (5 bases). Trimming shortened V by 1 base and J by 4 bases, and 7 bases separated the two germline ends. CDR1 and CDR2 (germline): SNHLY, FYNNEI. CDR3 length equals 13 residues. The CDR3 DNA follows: TGTGCCAGCAGTGAAGGGGGCGGCTATGGCTACACCTTC. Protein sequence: CASSEGGGYGYTF.

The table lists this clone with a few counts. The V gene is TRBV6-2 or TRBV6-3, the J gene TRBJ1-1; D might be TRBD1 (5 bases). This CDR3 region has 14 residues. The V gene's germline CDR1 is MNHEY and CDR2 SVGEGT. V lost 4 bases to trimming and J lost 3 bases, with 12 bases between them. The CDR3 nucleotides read TGTGCCAGCAGTTTAAGACGAGGGGACACTGAAGCTTTCTTT. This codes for CASSLRRGDTEAFF.

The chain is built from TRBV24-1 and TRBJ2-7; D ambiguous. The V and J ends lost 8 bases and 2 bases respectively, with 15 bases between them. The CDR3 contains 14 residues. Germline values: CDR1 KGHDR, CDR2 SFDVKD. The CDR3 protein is CATNWLFSPYEQYF. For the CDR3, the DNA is TGTGCCACCAATTGGCTTTTTTCCCCCTACGAGCAGTACTTC.

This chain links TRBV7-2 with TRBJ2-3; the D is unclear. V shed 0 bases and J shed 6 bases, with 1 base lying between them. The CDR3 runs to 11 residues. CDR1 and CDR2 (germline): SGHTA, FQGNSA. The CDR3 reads CASSLADTQYF. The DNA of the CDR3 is TGTGCCAGCAGCTTAGCCGATACGCAGTATTTT.

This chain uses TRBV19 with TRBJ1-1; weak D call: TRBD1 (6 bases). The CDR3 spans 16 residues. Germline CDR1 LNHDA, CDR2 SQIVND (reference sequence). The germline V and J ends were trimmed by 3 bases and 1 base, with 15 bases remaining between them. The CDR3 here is CASSMQGIVGNTEAFF. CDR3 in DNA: TGTGCCAGTAGTATGCAGGGGATAGTTGGGAACACTGAAGCTTTCTTT.

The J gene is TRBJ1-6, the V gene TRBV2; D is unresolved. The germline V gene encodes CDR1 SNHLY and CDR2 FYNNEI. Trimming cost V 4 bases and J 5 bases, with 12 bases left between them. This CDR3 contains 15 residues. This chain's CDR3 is CASSGVEPHNSPLHF. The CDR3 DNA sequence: TGTGCCAGCAGTGGGGTGGAACCGCATAATTCACCCCTCCACTTT.

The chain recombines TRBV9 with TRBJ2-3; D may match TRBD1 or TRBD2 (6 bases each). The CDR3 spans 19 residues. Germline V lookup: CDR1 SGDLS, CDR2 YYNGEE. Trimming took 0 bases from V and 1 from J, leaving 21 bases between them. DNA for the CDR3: TGTGCCAGCAGCGTAGAGGGGGGTAGGGCGCGTACACGCACAGATACGCAGTATTTT. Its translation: CASSVEGGRARTRTDTQYF.

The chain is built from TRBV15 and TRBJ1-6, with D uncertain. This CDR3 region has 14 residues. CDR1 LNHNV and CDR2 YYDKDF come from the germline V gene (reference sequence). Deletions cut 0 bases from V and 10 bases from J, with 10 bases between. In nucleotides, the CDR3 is TGTGCCACCAGCAGAGAGGGTTCCGGGTCACCCCTCCACTTT. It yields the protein CATSREGSGSPLHF.

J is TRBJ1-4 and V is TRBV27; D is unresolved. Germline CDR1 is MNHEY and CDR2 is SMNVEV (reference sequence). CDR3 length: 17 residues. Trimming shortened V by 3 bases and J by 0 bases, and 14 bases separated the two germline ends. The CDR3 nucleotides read TGTGCCAGCAGTTTGATAGGAGTACCTGCAACTAATGAAAAACTGTTTTTT. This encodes CASSLIGVPATNEKLFF. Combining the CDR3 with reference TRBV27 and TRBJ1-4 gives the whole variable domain EAQVTQNPRYLITVTGKKLTVTCSQNMNHEYMSWYRQDPGLGLRQIYYSMNVEVTDKGDVPEGYKVSRKEKRNFPLILESPSPNQTSLYFCASSLIGVPATNEKLFFGSGTQLSVL.

This CDR3 is CASSQAPGGPGNTIYF. Written as DNA, the CDR3 is TGTGCCAGCAGCCAAGCACCTGGGGGACCTGGAAACACCATATATTTT. The chain links TRBV3-1 (or the pseudogene TRBV3-2) to TRBJ1-3, with D possibly matching TRBD1 (5 bases). CDR1 and CDR2 (germline): LGHDT, YNNKEL (reference sequence). CDR3 length: 16 amino acids. Trimming cost V 1 base and J 2 bases, with 12 bases left between them.

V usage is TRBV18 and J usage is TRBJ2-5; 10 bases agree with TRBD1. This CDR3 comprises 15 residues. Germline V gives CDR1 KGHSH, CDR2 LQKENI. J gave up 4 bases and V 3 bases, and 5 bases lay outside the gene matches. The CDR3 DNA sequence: TGTGCCAGCTCACCGGAGACAGGGGGCTTAGAGACCCAGTACTTC. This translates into CASSPETGGLETQYF.

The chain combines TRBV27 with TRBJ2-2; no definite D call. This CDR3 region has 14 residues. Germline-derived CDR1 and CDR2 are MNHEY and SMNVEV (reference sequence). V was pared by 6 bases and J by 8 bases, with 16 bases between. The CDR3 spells CASSPFGAVGELFF. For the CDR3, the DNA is TGTGCCAGCAGCCCCTTCGGCGCGGTTGGGGAGCTGTTTTTT.

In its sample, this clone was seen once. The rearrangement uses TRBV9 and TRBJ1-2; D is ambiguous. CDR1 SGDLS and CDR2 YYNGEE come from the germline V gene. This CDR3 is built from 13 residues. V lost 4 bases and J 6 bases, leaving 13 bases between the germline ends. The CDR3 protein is CASSPAVGDGYTF. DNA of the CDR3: TGTGCCAGCAGCCCTGCTGTTGGTGATGGCTACACCTTC.

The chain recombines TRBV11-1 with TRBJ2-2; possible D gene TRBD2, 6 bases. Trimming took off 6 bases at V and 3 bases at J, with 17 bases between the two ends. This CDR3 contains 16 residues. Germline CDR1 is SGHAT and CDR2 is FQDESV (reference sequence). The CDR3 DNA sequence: TGTGCCAGCAGACCACCCCGGGGGAGGTACACCGGGGAGCTGTTTTTT. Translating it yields CASRPPRGRYTGELFF.

The CDR3 here is CASSPTFTGGRVNEQFF. The CDR3 bases are TGTGCCAGCAGCCCCACCTTCACTGGGGGGAGGGTCAATGAGCAGTTCTTC. The chain couples TRBV7-2 to TRBJ2-1, with 7 bases fitting TRBD2. This CDR3 has 17 amino acids. CDR1 and CDR2 from the germline V gene are SGHTA and FQGNSA. The junction had 16 bases not matched to a gene; V was cut back by 5 bases and J by 6 bases.

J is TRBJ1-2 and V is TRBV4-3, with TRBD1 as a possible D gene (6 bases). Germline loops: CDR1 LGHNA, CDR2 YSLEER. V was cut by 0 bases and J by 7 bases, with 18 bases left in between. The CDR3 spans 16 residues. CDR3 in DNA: TGCGCCAGCAGCCAAGATAGGAACAGGGATGTTAGTGGCTACACCTTC. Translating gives CASSQDRNRDVSGYTF.

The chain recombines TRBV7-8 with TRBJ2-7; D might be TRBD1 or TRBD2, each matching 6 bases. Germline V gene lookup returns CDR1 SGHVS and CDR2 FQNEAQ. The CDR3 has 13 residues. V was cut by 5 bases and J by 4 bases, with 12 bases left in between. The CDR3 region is CASSNRAGYEQYF. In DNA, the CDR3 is TGTGCCAGCAGCAACAGGGCGGGGTACGAGCAGTACTTC.

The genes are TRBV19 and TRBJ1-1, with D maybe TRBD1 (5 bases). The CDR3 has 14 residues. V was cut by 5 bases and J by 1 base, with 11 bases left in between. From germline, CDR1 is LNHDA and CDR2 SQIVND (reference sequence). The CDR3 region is CASSLQGGNTEAFF. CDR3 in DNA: TGTGCCAGTAGTCTCCAGGGTGGGAACACTGAAGCTTTCTTT.

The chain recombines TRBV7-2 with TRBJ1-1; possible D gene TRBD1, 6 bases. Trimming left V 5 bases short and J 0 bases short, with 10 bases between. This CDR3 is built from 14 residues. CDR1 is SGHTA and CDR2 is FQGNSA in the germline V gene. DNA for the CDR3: TGTGCCAGCAGCGCCGGGACAATGAACACTGAAGCTTTCTTT. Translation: CASSAGTMNTEAFF.

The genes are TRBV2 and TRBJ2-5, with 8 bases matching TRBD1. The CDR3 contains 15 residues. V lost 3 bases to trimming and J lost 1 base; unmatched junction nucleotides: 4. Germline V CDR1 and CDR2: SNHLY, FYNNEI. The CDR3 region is CASSDRGRSQETQYF. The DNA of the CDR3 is TGTGCCAGCAGTGACAGGGGGCGCTCCCAAGAGACCCAGTACTTC.

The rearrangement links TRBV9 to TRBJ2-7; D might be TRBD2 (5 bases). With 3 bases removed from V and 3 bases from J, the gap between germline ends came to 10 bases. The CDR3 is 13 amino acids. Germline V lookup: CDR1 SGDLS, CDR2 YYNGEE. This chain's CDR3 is CASSARDSYEQYF. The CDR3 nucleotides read TGTGCCAGCAGCGCCCGGGATAGCTACGAGCAGTACTTC. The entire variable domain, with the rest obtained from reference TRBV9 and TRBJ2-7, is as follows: DSGVTQTPKHLITATGQRVTLRCSPRSGDLSVYWYQQSLDQGLQFLIQYYNGEERAKGNILERFSAQQFPDLHSELNLSSLELGDSALYFCASSARDSYEQYFGPGTRLTVT.

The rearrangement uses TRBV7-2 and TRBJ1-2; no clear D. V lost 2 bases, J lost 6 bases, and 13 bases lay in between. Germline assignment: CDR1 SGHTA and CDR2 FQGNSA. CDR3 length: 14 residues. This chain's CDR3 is CASSLSRGNDGYTF. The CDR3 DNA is TGTGCCAGCAGCTTATCGAGAGGGAATGATGGCTACACCTTC.

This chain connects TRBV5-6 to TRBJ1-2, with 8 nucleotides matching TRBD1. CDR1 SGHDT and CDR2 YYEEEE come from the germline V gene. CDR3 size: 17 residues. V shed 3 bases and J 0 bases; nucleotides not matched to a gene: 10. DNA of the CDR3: TGTGCCAGCAGCTCGATTGGACAGGGTACAACTAACTATGGCTACACCTTC. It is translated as CASSSIGQGTTNYGYTF.

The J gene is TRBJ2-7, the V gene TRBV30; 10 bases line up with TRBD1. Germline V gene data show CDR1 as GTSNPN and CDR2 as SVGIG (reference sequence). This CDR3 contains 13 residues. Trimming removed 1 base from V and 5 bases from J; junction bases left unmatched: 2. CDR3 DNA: TGTGCCTGGAGTGGGGACAGGGGCGACGAGCAGTACTTC. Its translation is CAWSGDRGDEQYF.

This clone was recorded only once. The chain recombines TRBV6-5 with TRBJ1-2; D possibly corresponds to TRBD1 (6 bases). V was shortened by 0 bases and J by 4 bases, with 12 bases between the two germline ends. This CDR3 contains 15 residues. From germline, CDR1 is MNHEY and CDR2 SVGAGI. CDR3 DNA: TGTGCCAGCAGTTACTCGGGCAGGGGAGGCTATGGCTACACCTTC. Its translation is CASSYSGRGGYGYTF.

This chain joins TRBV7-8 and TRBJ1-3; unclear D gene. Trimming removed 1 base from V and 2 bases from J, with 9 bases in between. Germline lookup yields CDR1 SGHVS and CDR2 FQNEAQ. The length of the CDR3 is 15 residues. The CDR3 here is CASSLGWGTGNTIYF. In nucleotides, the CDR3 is TGTGCCAGCAGCTTAGGATGGGGAACTGGAAACACCATATATTTT.

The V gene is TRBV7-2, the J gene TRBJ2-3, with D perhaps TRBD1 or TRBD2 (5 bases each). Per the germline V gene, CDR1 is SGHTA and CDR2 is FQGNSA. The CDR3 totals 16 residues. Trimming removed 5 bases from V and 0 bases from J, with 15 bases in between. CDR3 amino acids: CASSLQAGSSTDTQYF. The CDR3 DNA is TGTGCCAGCAGCCTACAGGCGGGCTCTAGCACAGATACGCAGTATTTT.

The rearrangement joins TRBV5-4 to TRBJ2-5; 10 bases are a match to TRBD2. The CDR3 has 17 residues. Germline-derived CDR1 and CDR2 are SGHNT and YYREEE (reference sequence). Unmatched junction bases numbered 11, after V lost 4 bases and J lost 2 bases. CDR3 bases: TGTGCCAGCAGCCGCCCGGGTAGCGGGGGGCCTCAAGAGACCCAGTACTTC. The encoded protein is CASSRPGSGGPQETQYF.